The present entry profiles one T cell receptor beta chain with its context. Sequencing was performed with immunoSEQ multiplex PCR; in TCRdb, only in-frame clones are kept and a portion is missing. The sample lists roughly 260,000 clones, roughly 84% occurring once. The sample is drawn from a study of blood T cell repertoires in COVID-19. Material for sequencing was peripheral blood. This receptor was identified in a woman aged 40 to 49 who had recovered from COVID-19.

Written as DNA, the CDR3 is TGCGCCAGCAGCCAAGAGGCGGCGGGAGACGGGTACACCGGGGAGCTGTTTTTT. Translating it yields CASSQEAAGDGYTGELFF. The rearrangement joins TRBV4-3 to TRBJ2-2; 7 positions agree with TRBD2. From germline, CDR1 is LGHNA and CDR2 YSLEER. This CDR3 has 18 amino acids. The trim removed 0 bases at V and 3 bases at J, leaving 10 bases unmatched.